This is a list of T cell receptor beta chains from one sample in a study of vaccination effects on CD4 cells after COVID-19. The repertoire was sequenced with immunoSEQ multiplex PCR; TCRdb's copy has only in-frame clones and lacks some. The sample holds 63,000 or so clones, around 70% seen once. Their antigens remain unidentified. Sample: CD4+ T cells from PBMCs cultured with HIV peptides, taken before COVID-19 vaccination. These receptors originate from a human donor who had a prior SARS-CoV-2 infection. Both conserved end residues are part of each CDR3. The D gene is left open where the match is weak. For some rows the clone size is stated as once, few or many, or as a class when expanded; others skip it.

-	TRBV5-8	-	TRBJ1-1	CASYLGGNVWNTEAFF	TGTGCCAGCTACTTGGGGGGCAACGTCTGGAACACTGAAGCTTTCTTT
once	TRBV18	TRBD2	TRBJ2-2	CASSLLGLAGSRSPGELFF	TGTGCCAGCTCACTCCTGGGACTAGCGGGATCAAGGAGTCCCGGGGAGCTGTTTTTT
-	TRBV21-1	-	TRBJ1-5	CASPYRQGHNQPQHF	TGTGCCAGCCCCTATCGGCAGGGCCACAATCAGCCCCAGCATTTT
-	TRBV7-2	-	TRBJ2-2	CASSPQATGELFF	TGTGCCAGCAGCCCCCAGGCCACCGGGGAGCTGTTTTTT
-	TRBV3-1/TRBV3-2	-	TRBJ2-1	CASSQDGSWGNEQFF	TGTGCCAGCAGCCAAGACGGGAGTTGGGGTAATGAGCAGTTCTTC
few	TRBV15	-	TRBJ2-2	CATSRDQTGSGELFF	TGTGCCACCAGCAGAGATCAAACAGGGTCCGGGGAGCTGTTTTTT
once	TRBV5-1	-	TRBJ2-1	CASSYLSGSSPLWFF	TGCGCCAGCAGCTATCTCTCCGGGTCTAGCCCTCTATGGTTCTTC
-	TRBV11-2	TRBD2	TRBJ2-5	CASSLRRLAGGPTQYF	TGTGCCAGCAGCTTACGGCGCCTAGCGGGGGGACCGACCCAGTACTTC
-	TRBV5-4	TRBD2	TRBJ2-3	CASSPGTSGDTDTQYF	TGTGCCAGCAGCCCCGGGACTAGCGGGGACACAGATACGCAGTATTTT
-	TRBV5-1	TRBD2	TRBJ2-3	CASSLRTSMGDTQYF	TGCGCCAGCAGCCTCAGGACTAGCATGGGAGATACGCAGTATTTT